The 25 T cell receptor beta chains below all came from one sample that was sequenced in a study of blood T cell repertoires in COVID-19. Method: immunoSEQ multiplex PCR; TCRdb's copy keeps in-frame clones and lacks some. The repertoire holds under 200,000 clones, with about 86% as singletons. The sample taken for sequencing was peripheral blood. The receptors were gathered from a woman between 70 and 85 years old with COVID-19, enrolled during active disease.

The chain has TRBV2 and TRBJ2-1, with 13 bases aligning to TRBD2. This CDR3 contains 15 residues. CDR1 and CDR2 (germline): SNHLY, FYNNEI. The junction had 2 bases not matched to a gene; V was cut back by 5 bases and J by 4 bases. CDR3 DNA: TGTGCCAGCAGTTTGGGACTAGCGGGGTACAATGAGCAGTTCTTC. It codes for CASSLGLAGYNEQFF.

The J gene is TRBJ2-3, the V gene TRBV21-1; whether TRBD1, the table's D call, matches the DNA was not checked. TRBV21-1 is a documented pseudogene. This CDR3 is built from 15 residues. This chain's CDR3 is CASSNGTGDTDTQYF. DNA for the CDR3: TGTGCCAGCAGCAACGGGACAGGGGACACAGATACGCAGTATTTT.

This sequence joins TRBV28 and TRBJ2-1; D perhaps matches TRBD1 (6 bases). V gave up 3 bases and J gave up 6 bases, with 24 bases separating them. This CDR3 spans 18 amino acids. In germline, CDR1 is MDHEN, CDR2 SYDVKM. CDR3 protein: CASSFGWGQGEVFNEQFF. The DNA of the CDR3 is TGTGCCAGCAGTTTCGGGTGGGGGCAGGGCGAGGTTTTCAATGAGCAGTTCTTC.

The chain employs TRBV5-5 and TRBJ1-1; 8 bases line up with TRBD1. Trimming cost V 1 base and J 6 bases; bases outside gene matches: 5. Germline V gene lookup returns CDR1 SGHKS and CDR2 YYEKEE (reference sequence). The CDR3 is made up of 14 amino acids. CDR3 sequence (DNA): TGTGCCAGCAGCTTGACAGGGGGTTGGGCTGAAGCTTTCTTT. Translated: CASSLTGGWAEAFF.

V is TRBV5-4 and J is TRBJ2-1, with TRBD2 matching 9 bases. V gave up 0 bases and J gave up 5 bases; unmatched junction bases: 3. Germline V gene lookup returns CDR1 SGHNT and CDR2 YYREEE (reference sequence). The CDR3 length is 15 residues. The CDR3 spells CASSLGSSGDNEQFF. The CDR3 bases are TGTGCCAGCAGCTTGGGGTCTAGCGGGGACAATGAGCAGTTCTTC.

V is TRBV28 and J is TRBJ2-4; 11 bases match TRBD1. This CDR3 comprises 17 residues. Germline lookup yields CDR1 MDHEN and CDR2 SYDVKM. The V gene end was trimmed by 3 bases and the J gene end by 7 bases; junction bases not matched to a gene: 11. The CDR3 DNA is TGTGCCAGCAGTTTCTCCGGGACAGGGGGAGGAAGGAACATTCAGTACTTC. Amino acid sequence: CASSFSGTGGGRNIQYF.

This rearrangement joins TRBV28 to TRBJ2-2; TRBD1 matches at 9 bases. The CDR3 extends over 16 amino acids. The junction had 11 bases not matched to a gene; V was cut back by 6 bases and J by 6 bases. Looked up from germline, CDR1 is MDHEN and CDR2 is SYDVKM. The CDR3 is CASRPPGTGKAGELFF. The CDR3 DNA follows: TGTGCCAGCAGACCTCCCGGGACAGGGAAGGCCGGGGAGCTGTTTTTT.

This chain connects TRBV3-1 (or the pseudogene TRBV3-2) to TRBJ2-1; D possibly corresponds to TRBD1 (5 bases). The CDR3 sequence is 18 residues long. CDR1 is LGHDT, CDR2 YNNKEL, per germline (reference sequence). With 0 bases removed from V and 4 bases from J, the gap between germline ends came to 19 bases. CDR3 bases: TGTGCCAGCAGCCAAGATTGGGGCGCGAGTAGGGGATACAATGAGCAGTTCTTC. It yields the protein CASSQDWGASRGYNEQFF.

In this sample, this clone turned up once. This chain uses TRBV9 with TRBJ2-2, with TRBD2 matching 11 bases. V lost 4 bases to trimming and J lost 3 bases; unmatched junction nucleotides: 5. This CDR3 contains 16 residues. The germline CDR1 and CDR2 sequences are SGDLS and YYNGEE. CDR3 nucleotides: TGTGCCAGCAGCCCCACTAGCGGGGGTTACACCGGGGAGCTGTTTTTT. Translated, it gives CASSPTSGGYTGELFF.

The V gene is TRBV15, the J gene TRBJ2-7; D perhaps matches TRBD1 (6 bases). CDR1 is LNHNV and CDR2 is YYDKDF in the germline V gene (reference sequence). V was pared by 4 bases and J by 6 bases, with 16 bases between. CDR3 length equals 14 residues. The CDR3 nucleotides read TGTGCCACCAGCAATAACAGGGTTTCGGGCGAGCAGTACTTC. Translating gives CATSNNRVSGEQYF.

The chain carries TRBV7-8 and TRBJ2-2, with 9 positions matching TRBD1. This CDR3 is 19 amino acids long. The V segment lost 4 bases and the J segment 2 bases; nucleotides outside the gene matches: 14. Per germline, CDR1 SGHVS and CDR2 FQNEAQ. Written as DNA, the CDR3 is TGTGCCAGCAGCTCGCCATCTATCTGGGACAGGGCAAACACCGGGGAGCTGTTTTTT. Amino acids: CASSSPSIWDRANTGELFF.

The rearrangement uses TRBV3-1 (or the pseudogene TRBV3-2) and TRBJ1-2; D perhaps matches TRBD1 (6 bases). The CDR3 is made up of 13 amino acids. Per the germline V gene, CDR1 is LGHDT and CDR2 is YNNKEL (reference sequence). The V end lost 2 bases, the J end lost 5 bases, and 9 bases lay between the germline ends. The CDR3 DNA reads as TGTGCCAGCAGCCAAAGGGGGTTGTATGGCTACACCTTC. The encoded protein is CASSQRGLYGYTF.

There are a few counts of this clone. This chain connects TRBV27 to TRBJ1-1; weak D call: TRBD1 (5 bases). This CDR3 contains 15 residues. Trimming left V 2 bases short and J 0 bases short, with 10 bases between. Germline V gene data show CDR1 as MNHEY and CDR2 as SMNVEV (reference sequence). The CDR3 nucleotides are TGTGCCAGCAGTTTAGTGGGGCAGGTGAACACTGAAGCTTTCTTT. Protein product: CASSLVGQVNTEAFF.

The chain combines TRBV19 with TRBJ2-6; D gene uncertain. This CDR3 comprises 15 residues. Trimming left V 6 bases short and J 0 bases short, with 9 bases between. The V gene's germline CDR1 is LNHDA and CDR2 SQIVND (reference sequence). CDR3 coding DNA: TGTGCCAGTAGCACCCTAGGCTCTGGGGCCAACGTCCTGACTTTC. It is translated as CASSTLGSGANVLTF. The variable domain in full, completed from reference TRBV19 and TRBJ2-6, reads DGGITQSPKYLFRKEGQNVTLSCEQNLNHDAMYWYRQDPGQGLRLIYYSQIVNDFQKGDIAEGYSVSREKKESFPLTVTSAQKNPTAFYLCASSTLGSGANVLTFGAGSRLTVL.

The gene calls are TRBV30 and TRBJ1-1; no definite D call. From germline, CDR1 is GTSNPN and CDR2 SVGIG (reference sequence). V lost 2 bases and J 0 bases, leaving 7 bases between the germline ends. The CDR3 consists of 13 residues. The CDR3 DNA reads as TGTGCCTGGAGTCATGAGATGAACACTGAAGCTTTCTTT. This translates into CAWSHEMNTEAFF.

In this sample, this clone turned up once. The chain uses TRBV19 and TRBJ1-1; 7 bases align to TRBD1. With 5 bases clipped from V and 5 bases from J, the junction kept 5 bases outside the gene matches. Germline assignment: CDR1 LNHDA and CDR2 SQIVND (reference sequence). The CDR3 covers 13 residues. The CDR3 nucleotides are TGTGCCAGTAGTCAACAGGGGAGGACTGAAGCTTTCTTT. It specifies CASSQQGRTEAFF. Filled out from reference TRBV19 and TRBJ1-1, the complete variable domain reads DGGITQSPKYLFRKEGQNVTLSCEQNLNHDAMYWYRQDPGQGLRLIYYSQIVNDFQKGDIAEGYSVSREKKESFPLTVTSAQKNPTAFYLCASSQQGRTEAFFGQGTRLTVV.

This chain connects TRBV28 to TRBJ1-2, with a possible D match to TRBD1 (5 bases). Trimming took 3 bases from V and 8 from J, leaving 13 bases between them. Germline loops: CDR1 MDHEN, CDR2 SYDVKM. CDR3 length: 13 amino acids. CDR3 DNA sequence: TGTGCCAGCAGTTTCCCCCAGGGAGGAGGCTACACCTTC. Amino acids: CASSFPQGGGYTF.

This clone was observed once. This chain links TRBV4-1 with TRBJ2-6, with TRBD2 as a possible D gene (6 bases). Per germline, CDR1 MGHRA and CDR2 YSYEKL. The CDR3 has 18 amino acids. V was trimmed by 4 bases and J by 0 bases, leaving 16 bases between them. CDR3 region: CASSRGPGEPSGANVLTF. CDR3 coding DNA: TGCGCCAGCAGCCGCGGGCCGGGGGAGCCCTCTGGGGCCAACGTCCTGACTTTC.

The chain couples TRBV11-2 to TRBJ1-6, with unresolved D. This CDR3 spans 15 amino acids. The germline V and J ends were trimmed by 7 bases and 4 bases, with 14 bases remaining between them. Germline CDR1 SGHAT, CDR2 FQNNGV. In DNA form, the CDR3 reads TGTGCCAGCACCCCTGGAGGTTGGTATAATTCACCCCTCCACTTT. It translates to CASTPGGWYNSPLHF. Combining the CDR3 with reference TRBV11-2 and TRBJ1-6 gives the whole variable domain EAGVAQSPRYKIIEKRQSVAFWCNPISGHATLYWYQQILGQGPKLLIQFQNNGVVDDSQLPKDRFSAERLKGVDSTLKIQPAKLEDSAVYLCASTPGGWYNSPLHFGNGTRLTVT.

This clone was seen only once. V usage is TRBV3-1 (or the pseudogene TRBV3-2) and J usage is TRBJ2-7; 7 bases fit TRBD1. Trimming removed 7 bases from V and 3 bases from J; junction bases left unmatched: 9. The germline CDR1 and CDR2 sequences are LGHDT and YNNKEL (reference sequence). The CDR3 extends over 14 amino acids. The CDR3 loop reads CASTRGRAGYEQYF. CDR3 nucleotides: TGTGCCAGCACAAGGGGGCGGGCTGGCTACGAGCAGTACTTC.

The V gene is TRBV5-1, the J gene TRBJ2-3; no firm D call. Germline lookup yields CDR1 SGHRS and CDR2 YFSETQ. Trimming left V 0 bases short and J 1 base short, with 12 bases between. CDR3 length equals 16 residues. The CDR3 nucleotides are TGCGCCAGCAGCTTGGCGAGAACTTTAGGCACAGATACGCAGTATTTT. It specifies CASSLARTLGTDTQYF. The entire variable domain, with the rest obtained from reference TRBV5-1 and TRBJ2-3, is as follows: KAGVTQTPRYLIKTRGQQVTLSCSPISGHRSVSWYQQTPGQGLQFLFEYFSETQRNKGNFPGRFSGRQFSNSRSEMNVSTLELGDSALYLCASSLARTLGTDTQYFGPGTRLTVL.

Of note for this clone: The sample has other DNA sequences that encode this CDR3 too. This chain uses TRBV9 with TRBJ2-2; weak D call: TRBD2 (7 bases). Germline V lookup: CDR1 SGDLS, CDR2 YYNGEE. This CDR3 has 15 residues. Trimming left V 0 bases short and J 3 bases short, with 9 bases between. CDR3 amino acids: CASSVGGGDTGELFF. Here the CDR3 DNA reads TGTGCCAGCAGCGTAGGAGGGGGGGACACCGGGGAGCTGTTTTTT.

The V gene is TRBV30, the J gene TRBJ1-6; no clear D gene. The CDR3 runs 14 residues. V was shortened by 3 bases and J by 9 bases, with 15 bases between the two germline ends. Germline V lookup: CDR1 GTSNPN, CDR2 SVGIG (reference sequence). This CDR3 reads CAWSPVRGGSPLHF. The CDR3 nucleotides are TGTGCCTGGAGCCCAGTCCGGGGAGGTTCACCCCTCCACTTT.

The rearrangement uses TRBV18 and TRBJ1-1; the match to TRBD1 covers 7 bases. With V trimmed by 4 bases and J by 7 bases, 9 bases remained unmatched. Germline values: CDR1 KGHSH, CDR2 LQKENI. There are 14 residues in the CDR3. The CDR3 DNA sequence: TGTGCCAGCTCACAGACGACAGGGTCGGTTGAAGCTTTCTTT. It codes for CASSQTTGSVEAFF.

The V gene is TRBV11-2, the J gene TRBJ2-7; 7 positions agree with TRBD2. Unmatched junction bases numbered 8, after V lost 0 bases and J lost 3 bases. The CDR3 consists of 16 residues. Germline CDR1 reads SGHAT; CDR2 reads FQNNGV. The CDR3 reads CASSLDRLAWVYEQYF. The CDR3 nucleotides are TGTGCCAGCAGCTTAGATCGACTAGCCTGGGTCTACGAGCAGTACTTC.